This TCR beta chain was identified in a study of T cell responses to AZD1222 COVID-19 vaccine. Libraries were prepared by immunoSEQ multiplex PCR; TCRdb keeps only in-frame clonotypes and omits some of them. This table has fewer than 120,000 clones, roughly 90% appearing once. Concerning this clone: Its antigen remains unknown.

This CDR3 comprises 15 residues. CDR1 is LNHNV and CDR2 is YYDKDF in the germline V gene (reference sequence). The V end lost 3 bases, the J end lost 0 bases, and 8 bases lay between the germline ends. Points from the study as a whole: Only a handful of individuals given AZD1222 were seropositive at baseline. Nearly half of spike-specific TCRs reportedly target unmutated variant regions. Possibly, clonal diversity was underestimated; donors were largely white British and included more females.

This clonotype was obtained from an adult who received the AZD1222 COVID-19 vaccine. This chain joins TRBV15 and TRBJ1-4; D is undetermined. The specimen comprised peripheral blood, sampled 28 days after the second AZD1222 dose. CDR3 in DNA: TGTGCCACCAGCAGCTACAGCCCAACTAATGAAAAACTGTTTTTT. This sequence encodes CATSSYSPTNEKLFF.